This T cell receptor beta chain was found in a study of T cell clonotyping in hematopoietic cell transplantation. Trimming took off 1 base at V and 8 bases at J, with 8 bases between the two ends. Germline CDR1 is SGHAT and CDR2 is FQDESV (reference sequence). This CDR3 spans 13 amino acids. Findings of the study overall: After transplant, recipient diversity fell while pathologically expanded clonotypes grew through day 180. At the given depth, recipient repertoires were over 97% de novo clonotypes.

Profiling relied on immunoSEQ multiplex PCR, and the TCRdb table lists in-frame clones only, not all of them. The sample shows approximately 12,000 clones, about half of them seen only once. This clone was detected only a few times. Antigen specificity is unknown. The rearrangement links TRBV11-1 to TRBJ1-4; D is unresolved. The receptor was isolated from a man aged 45-65 years in good health. Some clones in this sample may be carry-over from other donors' samples. The specimen sequenced was peripheral blood mononuclear cells. CDR3 sequence: CASSLGRAEKLFF. CDR3 DNA sequence: TGTGCCAGCAGCTTAGGACGGGCAGAAAAACTGTTTTTT.